What follows are 17 T cell receptor beta chains derived from one specimen sequenced in a study of T cell responses to AZD1222 COVID-19 vaccine. Clones were read by immunoSEQ multiplex PCR, and TCRdb kept only the in-frame ones, dropping some. Among about 190,000 clones listed, approximately 94% were seen once. Sequencing was performed on peripheral blood, taken 28 days after the second dose of the MenACWY control vaccine. Source of these receptors: an adult who received the MenACWY meningococcal vaccine as a control.

The CDR3 here is CASSIIIGTGGYNSPLHF. CDR3 in DNA: TGTGCCAGTAGTATTATCATCGGGACAGGGGGTTATAATTCACCCCTCCACTTT. The chain has TRBV19 and TRBJ1-6, with 11 bases identical to TRBD1. Per germline, CDR1 LNHDA and CDR2 SQIVND (reference sequence). This CDR3 comprises 18 residues. Losses at the gene ends were 3 bases for V and 4 bases for J; bases not matched to a gene: 8.

This chain joins TRBV27 and TRBJ2-6; TRBD2 is a possible D gene (6 bases). V lost 2 bases, J lost 4 bases, and 18 bases lay in between. The CDR3 extends over 18 amino acids. Per germline, CDR1 MNHEY and CDR2 SMNVEV (reference sequence). CDR3: CASSLRIRAGRGANVLTF. CDR3 bases: TGTGCCAGCAGTTTAAGGATCAGGGCGGGAAGGGGGGCCAACGTCCTGACTTTC.

The CDR3 nucleotides read TGTGCCAGCAGGCCACCTGGGGAAGCCTACGAGCAGTACTTC. It codes for CASRPPGEAYEQYF. The V call is TRBV6-5, the J call TRBJ2-7; the D is unclear. Deletions cut 6 bases from V and 2 bases from J, with 14 bases between. The CDR3 extends over 14 amino acids. In germline, CDR1 is MNHEY, CDR2 SVGAGI.

The V gene is TRBV2, the J gene TRBJ1-2; a possible D gene is TRBD1 (6 bases). V shed 4 bases and J shed 6 bases, with 18 bases lying between them. Germline V CDR1 and CDR2: SNHLY, FYNNEI. The CDR3 loop spans 15 amino acids. CDR3 sequence: CASSGLSGAEDGYTF. CDR3 bases: TGTGCCAGCAGTGGGCTGTCGGGGGCCGAGGATGGCTACACCTTC.

V usage is TRBV7-2 and J usage is TRBJ1-4; D is ambiguous. The CDR3 has 14 amino acids. Germline CDR1 and CDR2: SGHTA and FQGNSA. V was clipped by 5 bases and J by 8 bases, with 15 bases between them. The DNA for the CDR3 is TGTGCCAGCAGCCCGAGGCCAAGGGAGGAAAAACTGTTTTTT. It encodes CASSPRPREEKLFF.

The chain joins TRBV27 to TRBJ2-7; a weak D match, TRBD1 (5 bases). The CDR3 covers 13 residues. V was trimmed by 5 bases and J by 0 bases, leaving 8 bases between them. Germline V CDR1 and CDR2: MNHEY, SMNVEV (reference sequence). CDR3 bases: TGTGCCAGCAGTATAGACAGCTCCTACGAGCAGTACTTC. This codes for CASSIDSSYEQYF.

This chain links TRBV21-1 with TRBJ1-1; TRBD1, the table's D call, lacks a check against the DNA. TRBV21-1 is termed a pseudogene. CDR3 length: 16 amino acids. The CDR3: CASTTPIGVMNTEAFF. CDR3 in DNA: TGTGCCAGCACCACACCTATAGGGGTTATGAACACTGAAGCTTTCTTT.

Points on this clone: In the same sample, other DNA sequences code for this CDR3. The CDR3, as DNA: TGTGCCAGCAGTTTTCGACCGAACACTGAAGCTTTCTTT. Amino acid sequence: CASSFRPNTEAFF. The rearrangement links TRBV12-3 or TRBV12-4 to TRBJ1-1, with D hard to call. Trimming pared 3 bases from V and 1 base from J, leaving 6 bases between. This CDR3 comprises 13 residues.

The V gene is TRBV7-2, the J gene TRBJ1-3; 9 bases are shared with TRBD1. Germline CDR1 reads SGHTA; CDR2 reads FQGNSA. The CDR3 runs 16 residues. V shed 6 bases, J shed 0 bases, and the junction held 6 bases outside the gene matches. DNA for the CDR3: TGTGCCAGCAGTCCAACAGGGGGCCGCTCTGGAAACACCATATATTTT. Translation gives CASSPTGGRSGNTIYF.

V gene TRBV24-1 combines with J gene TRBJ2-7; 7 bases match TRBD2. V shed 5 bases, J shed 6 bases, and the junction held 6 bases outside the gene matches. This CDR3 contains 13 residues. Germline lookup yields CDR1 KGHDR and CDR2 SFDVKD. CDR3 in amino acids: CATSAAREGEQYF. CDR3 bases: TGTGCCACCAGTGCCGCCAGGGAGGGCGAGCAGTACTTC.

This clone came up once. The chain links TRBV5-1 to TRBJ2-7, with 11 bases identical to TRBD2. Germline V CDR1 and CDR2: SGHRS, YFSETQ. The trim removed 1 base at V and 1 base at J, leaving 7 bases unmatched. CDR3 size: 17 residues. The CDR3 region has the DNA TGCGCCAGCAGCTTGACACTAGCGGGAGCCCTATCCTACGAGCAGTACTTC. Translation gives CASSLTLAGALSYEQYF.

The rearrangement uses TRBV7-9 and TRBJ1-5; possible D gene TRBD1, 5 bases. Germline CDR1 reads SEHNR; CDR2 reads FQNEAQ (reference sequence). V lost 4 bases to trimming and J lost 6 bases, with 7 bases between them. The CDR3 is 12 amino acids. CDR3 amino acids: CASSSQGQPQHF. The DNA of the CDR3 is TGTGCCAGCAGCTCTCAGGGTCAGCCCCAGCATTTT.

J is TRBJ2-7 and V is TRBV11-2; 8 nucleotides line up with TRBD2. Germline-derived CDR1 and CDR2 are SGHAT and FQNNGV. CDR3 length equals 16 residues. J was trimmed by 0 bases and V by 0 bases; bases with no gene match: 4. The CDR3 reads CASSLELAGGSYEQYF. CDR3 sequence (DNA): TGTGCCAGCAGCTTAGAGCTAGCGGGCGGCTCCTACGAGCAGTACTTC.

This chain uses TRBV7-2 with TRBJ1-2; D uncertain. The V gene lost 9 bases and the J gene lost 8 bases, with 22 bases spanning the gap. The length of the CDR3 is 14 residues. Germline CDR1 and CDR2: SGHTA and FQGNSA. Written as DNA, the CDR3 is TGTGCCAGTCTCAATCCGGGATTGCGTCGGGGCTACACCTTC. This codes for CASLNPGLRRGYTF.

The chain couples TRBV3-1 (or the pseudogene TRBV3-2) to TRBJ2-7, with D perhaps TRBD2 (6 bases). With 6 bases removed from V and 2 bases from J, the gap between germline ends came to 17 bases. CDR1 and CDR2 from the germline V gene are LGHDT and YNNKEL (reference sequence). The CDR3 is 15 residues long. CDR3: CASSPKLGLAYEQYF. The CDR3 DNA reads as TGTGCCAGCAGTCCAAAATTGGGACTCGCCTACGAGCAGTACTTC.

The J gene is TRBJ2-2, the V gene TRBV29-1; D assignment may be TRBD1 or TRBD2 (5 bases each). Germline-derived CDR1 and CDR2 are SQVTM and ANQGSEA. CDR3 length: 14 residues. V was shortened by 3 bases and J by 5 bases, with 13 bases between the two germline ends. The CDR3 DNA reads TGCAGCGTTGATCCAGGGAGAGGGACCGGGGAGCTGTTTTTT. This gives the protein CSVDPGRGTGELFF.

The chain links TRBV19 to TRBJ1-4; D unclear. Germline CDR1 LNHDA, CDR2 SQIVND (reference sequence). V lost 3 bases, J lost 7 bases, and 15 bases lay in between. This CDR3 has 15 amino acids. CDR3 DNA sequence: TGTGCCAGTAGTATTACATCGGGTGCGGGTGAAAAACTGTTTTTT. Protein: CASSITSGAGEKLFF.